This T cell receptor beta chain was sequenced in a study of graft-versus-host responses after intestinal transplantation. The table came from immunoSEQ multiplex PCR; TCRdb's copy has only in-frame clones and leaves some out. Found here are about 41,000 clones, about 95% of them singletons; the top ten hold roughly 0.58%. The sample holds a few counts of this clone. Its antigen is unknown. The V gene end was trimmed by 4 bases and the J gene end by 4 bases; junction bases not matched to a gene: 8. There are 15 residues in the CDR3. CDR1 and CDR2 from the germline V gene are SGHRS and YFSETQ. The TCR comes from a human donor who was the organ donor for an intestinal transplant. The material was unstimulated CD8+ T cells sorted from spleen or lymph node cells, obtained before transplant. The V gene is TRBV5-1, the J gene TRBJ2-7; TRBD1 aligns across 10 bases. CDR3 in amino acids: CASSAPGQGRYEQYF. CDR3 bases: TGCGCCAGCAGCGCCCCGGGACAGGGGAGGTACGAGCAGTACTTC.